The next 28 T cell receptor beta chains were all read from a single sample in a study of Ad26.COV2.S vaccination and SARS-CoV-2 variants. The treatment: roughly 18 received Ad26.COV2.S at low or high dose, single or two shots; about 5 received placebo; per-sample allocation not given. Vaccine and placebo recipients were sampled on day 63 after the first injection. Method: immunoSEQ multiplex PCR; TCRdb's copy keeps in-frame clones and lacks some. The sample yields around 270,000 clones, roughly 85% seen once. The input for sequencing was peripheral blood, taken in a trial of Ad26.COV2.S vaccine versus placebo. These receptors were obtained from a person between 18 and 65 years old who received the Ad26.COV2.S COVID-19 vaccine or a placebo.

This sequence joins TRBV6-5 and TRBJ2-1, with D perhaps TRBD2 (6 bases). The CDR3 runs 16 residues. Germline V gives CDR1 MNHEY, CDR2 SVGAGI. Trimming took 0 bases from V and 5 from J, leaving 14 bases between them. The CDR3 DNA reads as TGTGCCAGCAGTTACTCGGCGACTAGAGTAAACAATGAGCAGTTCTTC. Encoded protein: CASSYSATRVNNEQFF.

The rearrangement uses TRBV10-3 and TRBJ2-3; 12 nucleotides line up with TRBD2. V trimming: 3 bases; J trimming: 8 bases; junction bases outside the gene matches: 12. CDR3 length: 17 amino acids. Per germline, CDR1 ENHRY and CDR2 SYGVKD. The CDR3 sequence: CAISELAGGPQSGTQYF. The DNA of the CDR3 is TGTGCCATCAGTGAACTAGCGGGGGGTCCGCAATCGGGTACGCAGTATTTT.

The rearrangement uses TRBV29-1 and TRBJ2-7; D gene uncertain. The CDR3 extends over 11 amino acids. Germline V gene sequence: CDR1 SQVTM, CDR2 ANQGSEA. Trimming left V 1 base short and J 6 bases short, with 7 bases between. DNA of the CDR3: TGCAGCGTTGAAGCGAGTGCCGAGCAGTACTTC. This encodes CSVEASAEQYF.

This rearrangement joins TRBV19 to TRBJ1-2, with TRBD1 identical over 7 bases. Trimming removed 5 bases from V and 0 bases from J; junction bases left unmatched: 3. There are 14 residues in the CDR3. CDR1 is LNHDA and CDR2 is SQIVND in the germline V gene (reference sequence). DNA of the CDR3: TGTGCCAGTAGTTTTGACAGGGCTAACTATGGCTACACCTTC. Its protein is CASSFDRANYGYTF. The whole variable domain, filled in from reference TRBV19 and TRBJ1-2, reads DGGITQSPKYLFRKEGQNVTLSCEQNLNHDAMYWYRQDPGQGLRLIYYSQIVNDFQKGDIAEGYSVSREKKESFPLTVTSAQKNPTAFYLCASSFDRANYGYTFGSGTRLTVV.

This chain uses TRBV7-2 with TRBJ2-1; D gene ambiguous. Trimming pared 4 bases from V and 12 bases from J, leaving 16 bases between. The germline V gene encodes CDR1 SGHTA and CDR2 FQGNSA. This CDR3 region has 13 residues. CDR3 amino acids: CASSSIGQGVQFF. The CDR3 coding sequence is TGTGCCAGCAGCTCCATAGGGCAAGGTGTGCAGTTCTTC.

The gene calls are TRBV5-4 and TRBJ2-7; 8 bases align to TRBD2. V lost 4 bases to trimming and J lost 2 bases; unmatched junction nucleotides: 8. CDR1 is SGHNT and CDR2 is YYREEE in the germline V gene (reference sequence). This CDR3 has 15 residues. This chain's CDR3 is CASSPLAGGPYEQYF. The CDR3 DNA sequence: TGTGCCAGCAGCCCTCTAGCGGGTGGCCCCTACGAGCAGTACTTC.

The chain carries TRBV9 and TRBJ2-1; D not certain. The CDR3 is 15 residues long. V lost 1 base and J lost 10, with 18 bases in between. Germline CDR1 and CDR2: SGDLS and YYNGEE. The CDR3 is CASSVLTGSLREQFF. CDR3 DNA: TGTGCCAGCAGCGTATTGACTGGATCTTTGCGGGAGCAGTTCTTC.

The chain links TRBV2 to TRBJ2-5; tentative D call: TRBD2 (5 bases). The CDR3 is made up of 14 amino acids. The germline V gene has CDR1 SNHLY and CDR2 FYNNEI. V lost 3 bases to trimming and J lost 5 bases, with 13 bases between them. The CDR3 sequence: CASSDQDGGETQYF. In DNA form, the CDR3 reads TGTGCCAGCAGTGATCAGGATGGCGGGGAGACCCAGTACTTC. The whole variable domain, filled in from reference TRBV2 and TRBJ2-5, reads EPEVTQTPSHQVTQMGQEVILRCVPISNHLYFYWYRQILGQKVEFLVSFYNNEISEKSEIFDDQFSVERPDGSNFTLKIRSTKLEDSAMYFCASSDQDGGETQYFGPGTRLLVL.

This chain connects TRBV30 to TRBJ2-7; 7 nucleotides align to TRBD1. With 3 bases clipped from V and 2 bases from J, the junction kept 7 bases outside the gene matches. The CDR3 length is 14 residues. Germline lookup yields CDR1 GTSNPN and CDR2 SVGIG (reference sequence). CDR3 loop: CAWRSYRGPYEQYF. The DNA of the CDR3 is TGTGCCTGGAGGAGCTACAGGGGTCCCTACGAGCAGTACTTC.

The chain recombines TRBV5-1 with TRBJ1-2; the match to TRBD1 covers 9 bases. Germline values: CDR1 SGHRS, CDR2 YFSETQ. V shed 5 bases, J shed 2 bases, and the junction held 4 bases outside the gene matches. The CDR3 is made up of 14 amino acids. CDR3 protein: CASRAGTGNYGYTF. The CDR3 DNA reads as TGCGCCAGCAGAGCCGGGACAGGGAACTATGGCTACACCTTC. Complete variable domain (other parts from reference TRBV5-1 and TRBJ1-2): KAGVTQTPRYLIKTRGQQVTLSCSPISGHRSVSWYQQTPGQGLQFLFEYFSETQRNKGNFPGRFSGRQFSNSRSEMNVSTLELGDSALYLCASRAGTGNYGYTFGSGTRLTVV.

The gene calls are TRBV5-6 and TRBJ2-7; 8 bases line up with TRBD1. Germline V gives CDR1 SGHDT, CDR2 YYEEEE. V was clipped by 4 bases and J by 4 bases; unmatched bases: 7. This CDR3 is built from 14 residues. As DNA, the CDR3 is TGTGCCAGCAGCCTACAGGGGGAGAGGTACGAGCAGTACTTC. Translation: CASSLQGERYEQYF.

The CDR3 here is CASSVEERENTEAFF. CDR3 coding DNA: TGTGCCAGCAGCGTAGAAGAAAGGGAGAACACTGAAGCTTTCTTT. The rearrangement joins TRBV9 to TRBJ1-1; no reliable D call. The CDR3 sequence is 15 residues long. The V end lost 0 bases, the J end lost 1 base, and 10 bases lay between the germline ends. Per the germline V gene, CDR1 is SGDLS and CDR2 is YYNGEE.

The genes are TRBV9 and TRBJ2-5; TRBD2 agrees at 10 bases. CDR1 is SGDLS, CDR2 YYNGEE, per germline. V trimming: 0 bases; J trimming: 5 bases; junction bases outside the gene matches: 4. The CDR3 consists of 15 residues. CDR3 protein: CASSVAGAGGETQYF. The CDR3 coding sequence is TGTGCCAGCAGCGTAGCGGGAGCGGGAGGGGAGACCCAGTACTTC.

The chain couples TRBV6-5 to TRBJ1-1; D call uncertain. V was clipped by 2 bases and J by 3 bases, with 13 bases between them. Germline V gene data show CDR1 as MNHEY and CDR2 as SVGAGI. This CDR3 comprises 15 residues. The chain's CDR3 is CASSYSSGGDTEAFF. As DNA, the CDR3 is TGTGCCAGCAGTTACAGCTCCGGTGGAGACACTGAAGCTTTCTTT.

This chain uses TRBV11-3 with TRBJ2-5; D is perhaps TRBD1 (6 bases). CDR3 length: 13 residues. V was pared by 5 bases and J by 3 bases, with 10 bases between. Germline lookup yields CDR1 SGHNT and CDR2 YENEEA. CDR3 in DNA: TGTGCCAGCAGCGCGACAGGTGAAGAGACCCAGTACTTC. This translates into CASSATGEETQYF.

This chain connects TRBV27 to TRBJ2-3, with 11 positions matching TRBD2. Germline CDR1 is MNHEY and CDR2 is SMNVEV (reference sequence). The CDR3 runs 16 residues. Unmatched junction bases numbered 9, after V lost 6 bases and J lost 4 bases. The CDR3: CASRLRLAGSADTQYF. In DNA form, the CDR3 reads TGTGCCAGCAGGCTCCGACTAGCGGGATCGGCAGATACGCAGTATTTT.

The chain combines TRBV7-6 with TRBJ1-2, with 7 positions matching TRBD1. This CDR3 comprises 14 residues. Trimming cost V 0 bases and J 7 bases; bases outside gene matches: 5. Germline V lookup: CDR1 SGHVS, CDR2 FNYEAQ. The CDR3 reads CASSLAKGDSGYTF. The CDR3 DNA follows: TGTGCCAGCAGCTTAGCGAAGGGGGACAGTGGCTACACCTTC.

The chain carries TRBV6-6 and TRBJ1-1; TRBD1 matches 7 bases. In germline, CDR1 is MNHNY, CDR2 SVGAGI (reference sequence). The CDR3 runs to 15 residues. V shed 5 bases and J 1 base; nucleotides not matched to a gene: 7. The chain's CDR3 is CASSLVDRTNTEAFF. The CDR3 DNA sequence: TGTGCCAGCAGTCTAGTGGACAGGACGAACACTGAAGCTTTCTTT.

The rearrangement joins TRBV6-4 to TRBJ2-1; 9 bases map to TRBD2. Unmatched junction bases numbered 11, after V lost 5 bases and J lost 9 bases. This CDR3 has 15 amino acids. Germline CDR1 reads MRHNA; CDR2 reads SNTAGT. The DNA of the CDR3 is TGTGCCAGCAGTCTATCCGGGACTAGCCTCAGTGAGCAGTTCTTC. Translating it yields CASSLSGTSLSEQFF.

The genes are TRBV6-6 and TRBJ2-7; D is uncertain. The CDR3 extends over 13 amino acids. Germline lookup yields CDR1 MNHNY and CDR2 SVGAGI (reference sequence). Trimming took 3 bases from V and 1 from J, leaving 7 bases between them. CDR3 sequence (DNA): TGTGCCAGCAGTTATGTTGGTTCCTACGAGCAGTACTTC. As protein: CASSYVGSYEQYF.

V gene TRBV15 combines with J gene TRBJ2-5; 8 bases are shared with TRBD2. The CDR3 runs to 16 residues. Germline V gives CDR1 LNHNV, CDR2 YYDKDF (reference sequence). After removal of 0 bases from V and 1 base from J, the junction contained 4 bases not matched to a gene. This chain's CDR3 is CATSRDRTSIQETQYF. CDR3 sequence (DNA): TGTGCCACCAGCAGAGATCGGACTAGCATCCAAGAGACCCAGTACTTC.

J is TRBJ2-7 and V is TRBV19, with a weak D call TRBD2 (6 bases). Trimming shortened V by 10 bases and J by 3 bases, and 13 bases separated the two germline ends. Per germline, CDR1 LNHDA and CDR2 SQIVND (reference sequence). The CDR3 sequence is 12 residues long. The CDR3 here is CATEGGSYEQYF. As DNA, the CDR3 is TGTGCCACGGAGGGTGGGAGCTACGAGCAGTACTTC.

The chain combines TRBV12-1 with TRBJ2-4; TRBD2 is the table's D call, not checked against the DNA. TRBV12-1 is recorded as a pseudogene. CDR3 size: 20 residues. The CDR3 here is CASSFPSGGPLGGTKNIQYF. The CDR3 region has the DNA TGTGCCAGCAGCTTTCCCTCGGGCGGACCGCTCGGGGGAACCAAAAACATTCAGTACTTC.

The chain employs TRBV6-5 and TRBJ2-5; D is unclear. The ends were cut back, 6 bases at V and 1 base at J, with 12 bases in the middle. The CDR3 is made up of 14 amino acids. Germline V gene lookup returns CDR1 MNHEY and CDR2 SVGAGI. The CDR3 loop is CASRSRSPQETQYF. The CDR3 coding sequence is TGTGCCAGCAGAAGCCGATCCCCCCAAGAGACCCAGTACTTC.

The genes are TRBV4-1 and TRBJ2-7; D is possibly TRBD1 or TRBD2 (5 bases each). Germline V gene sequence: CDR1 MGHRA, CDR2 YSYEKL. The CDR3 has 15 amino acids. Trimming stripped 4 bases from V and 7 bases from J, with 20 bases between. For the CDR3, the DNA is TGCGCCAGCAGCCCCCCGGGGCAGGGTTTTGGTGAGCAGTACTTC. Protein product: CASSPPGQGFGEQYF.

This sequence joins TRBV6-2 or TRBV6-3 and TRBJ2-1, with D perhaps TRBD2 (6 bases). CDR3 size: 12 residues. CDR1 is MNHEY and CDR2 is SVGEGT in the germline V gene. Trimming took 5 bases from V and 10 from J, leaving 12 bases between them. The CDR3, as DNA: TGTGCCAGCAGTCGTACCGGGAGCGAGCAGTTCTTC. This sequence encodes CASSRTGSEQFF.

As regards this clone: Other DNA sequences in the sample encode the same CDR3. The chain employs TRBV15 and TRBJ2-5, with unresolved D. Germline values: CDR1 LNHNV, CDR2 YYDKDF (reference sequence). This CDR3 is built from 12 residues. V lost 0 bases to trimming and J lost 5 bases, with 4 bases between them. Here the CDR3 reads CATSRDRETQYF. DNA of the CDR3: TGTGCCACCAGCAGAGATCGGGAGACCCAGTACTTC. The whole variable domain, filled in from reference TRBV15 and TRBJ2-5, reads DAMVIQNPRYQVTQFGKPVTLSCSQTLNHNVMYWYQQKSSQAPKLLFHYYDKDFNNEADTPDNFQSRRPNTSFCFLDIRSPGLGDTAMYLCATSRDRETQYFGPGTRLLVL.

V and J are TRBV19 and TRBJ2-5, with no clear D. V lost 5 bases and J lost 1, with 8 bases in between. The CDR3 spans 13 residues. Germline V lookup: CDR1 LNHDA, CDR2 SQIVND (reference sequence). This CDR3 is CASSLGIQETQYF. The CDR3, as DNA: TGTGCCAGTAGTCTAGGGATCCAAGAGACCCAGTACTTC.